This is a list of T cell receptor beta chains from one sample in a study of neurological immune-mediated disorders. TCRdb ran MiXCR on the 5' RACE reads and lists one entry per CDR3 protein. The sample holds under 90,000 distinct CDR3 sequences, around 9.6% seen once. Sequenced sample: PBMCs. The receptors shown here come from a man aged 25-45 years in good health. CDR3s include the opening cysteine and the closing phenylalanine or tryptophan. The order of the fields is D gene, V gene, CDR3 protein. D genes are given only for firm matches.

>.|TRBV20-1
CSAMRGGFVEAFF
>TRBD2|TRBV28
CASSSYTSGMNTGELFF
>.|TRBV5-6
CASSRGRFYEQYF
>.|TRBV27
CASSLFFGVGSEQYF
>TRBD2|TRBV7-7
CASSKGLAGAGEQYF
>TRBD2|TRBV7-9
CASSAGDYEQYF
>TRBD2|TRBV7-9
CASSLSAGGRQETQYF
>TRBD2|TRBV7-2
CASSSSSGISVDTQYF
>.|TRBV7-9
CASSSAGKAGELFF
>.|TRBV12-3/TRBV12-4
CASSFTRGTDTQYF
>TRBD1|TRBV11-2
CASSKGQNSYNEQFF
>TRBD1|TRBV7-9
CASSPNPGQRVFNEQFF
>.|TRBV28
CASSGAYKASYEQYF
>.|TRBV7-8
CASILNGGPSSKETQYF
>.|TRBV20-1
CSAREGVYEQYF
>.|TRBV9
CASSVGHQAGVGYEQYF
>.|TRBV12-5
CASAATDTQYF
>.|TRBV27
CASSLAALVPNEQFF
>.|TRBV10-2
CASSEPGVNYEQYF
>.|TRBV7-3
CASSFTQGAEAFF
>TRBD2|TRBV29-1
CSVGLARDEQFF
>.|TRBV3-1
CASSYLGRSAQYF
>.|TRBV20-1
CSARDMRTPTYEQYF
>.|TRBV20-1
CSAREGVNLYGYTF
>TRBD2|TRBV12-3/TRBV12-4
CASSASGSYNEQFF
>.|TRBV24-1
CATSDTRREETQYF
>.|TRBV5-1
CASSSSQRSGANVLTF
>.|TRBV5-1
CASSLPAYTEETQYF
>TRBD2|TRBV30
CAWRDGLAGLEQFF
>TRBD2|TRBV20-1
CSARLAGMIDTQYF
>TRBD1|TRBV25-1
CASSRGQGIRETQYF
>TRBD1|TRBV2
CASSETGEGEQYF
>TRBD2|TRBV7-9
CASSLVASGAGGRETQYF
>TRBD1|TRBV5-1
CASSLNGQGAYGYTF
>.|TRBV27
CASSLGAVGYGYTF
>.|TRBV12-3/TRBV12-4
CASSLGPTPSYEQYF
>.|TRBV12-3/TRBV12-4
CASSGVRVGEGYTF
>TRBD1|TRBV15
CATSRLEGQGRQKLFF
>.|TRBV28
CASSSLGVGGRFLTEAFF
>.|TRBV5-1
CASSLDGQKNNEQFF
>TRBD1|TRBV6-2/TRBV6-3
CASRSSGTVNEQFF
>.|TRBV4-1
CASSQVPTATSTDTQYF
>.|TRBV6-4
CARMGCGNTEAFF
>TRBD2|TRBV7-9
CASSSSGRSEKEQFF
>.|TRBV2
CASSDGVDYTGELFF
>.|TRBV20-1
CSVSTGANVLTF
>.|TRBV19
CASRDEGYTF
>.|TRBV20-1
CSAPSYSTDTQYF